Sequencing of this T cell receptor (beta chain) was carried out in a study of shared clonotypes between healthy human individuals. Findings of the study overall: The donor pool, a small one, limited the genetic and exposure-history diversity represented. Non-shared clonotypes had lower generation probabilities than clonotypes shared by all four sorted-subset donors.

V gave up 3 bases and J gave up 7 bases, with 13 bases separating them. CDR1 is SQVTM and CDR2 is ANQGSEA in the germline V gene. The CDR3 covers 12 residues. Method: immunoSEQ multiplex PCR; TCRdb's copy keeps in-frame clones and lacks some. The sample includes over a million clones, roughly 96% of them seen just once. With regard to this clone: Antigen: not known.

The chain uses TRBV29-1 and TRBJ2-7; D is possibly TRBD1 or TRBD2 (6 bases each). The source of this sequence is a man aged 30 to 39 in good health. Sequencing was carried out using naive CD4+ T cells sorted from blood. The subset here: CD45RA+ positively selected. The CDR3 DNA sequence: TGCAGCGTTGATCGGGGGCCTGGGGAGCAGTACTTC. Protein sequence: CSVDRGPGEQYF.